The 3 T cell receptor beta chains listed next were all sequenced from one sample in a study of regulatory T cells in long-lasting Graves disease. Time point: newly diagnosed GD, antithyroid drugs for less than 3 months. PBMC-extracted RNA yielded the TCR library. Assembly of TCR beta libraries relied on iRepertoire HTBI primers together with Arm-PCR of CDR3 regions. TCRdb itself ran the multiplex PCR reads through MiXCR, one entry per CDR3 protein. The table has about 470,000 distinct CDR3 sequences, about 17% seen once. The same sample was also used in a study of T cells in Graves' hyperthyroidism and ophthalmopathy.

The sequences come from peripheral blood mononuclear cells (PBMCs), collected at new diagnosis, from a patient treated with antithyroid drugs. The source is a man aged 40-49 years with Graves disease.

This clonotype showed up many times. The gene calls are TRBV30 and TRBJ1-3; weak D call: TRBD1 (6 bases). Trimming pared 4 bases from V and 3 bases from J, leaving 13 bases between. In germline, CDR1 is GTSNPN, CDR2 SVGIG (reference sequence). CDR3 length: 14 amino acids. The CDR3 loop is CAWMGAGSGNTIYF. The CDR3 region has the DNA TGTGCCTGGATGGGGGCAGGGAGTGGAAACACCATATATTTT. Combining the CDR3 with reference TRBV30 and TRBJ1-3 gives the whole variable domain SQTIHQWPATLVQPVGSPLSLECTVEGTSNPNLYWYRQAAGRGLQLLFYSVGIGQISSEVPQNLSASRPQDRQFILSSKKLLLSDSGFYLCAWMGAGSGNTIYFGEGSWLTVV.

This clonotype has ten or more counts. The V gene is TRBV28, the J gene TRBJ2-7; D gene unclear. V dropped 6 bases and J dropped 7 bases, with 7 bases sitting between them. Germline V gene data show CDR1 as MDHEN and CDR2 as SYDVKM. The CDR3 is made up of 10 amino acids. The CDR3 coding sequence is TGTGCCAGCAGAGGGTGGGAGCAGTACTTC. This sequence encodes CASRGWEQYF. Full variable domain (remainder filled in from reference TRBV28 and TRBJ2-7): DVKVTQSSRYLVKRTGEKVFLECVQDMDHENMFWYRQDPGLGLRLIYFSYDVKMKEKGDIPEGYSVSREKKERFSLILESASTNQTSMYLCASRGWEQYFGPGTRLTVT.

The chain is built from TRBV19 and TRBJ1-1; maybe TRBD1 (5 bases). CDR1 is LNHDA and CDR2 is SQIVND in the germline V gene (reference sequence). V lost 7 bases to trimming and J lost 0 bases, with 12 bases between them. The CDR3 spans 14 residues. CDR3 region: CASKLRTLNTEAFF. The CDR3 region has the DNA TGTGCCAGTAAACTTAGGACACTGAACACTGAAGCTTTCTTT.